The 21 T cell receptor beta chains in this list originate from one sample, sequenced in a study of shared clonotypes between healthy human individuals. CD8 cells classed as naive were CD45RO-negative and positively selected for CCR7, excluding terminally differentiated effector memory CD45RA+ cells. TCRdb's copy holds only in-frame clones and misses some; the assay was immunoSEQ multiplex PCR. The sample contains under 2,000,000 clones, roughly 95% of which appear only once. The sequencing sample was made of naive CD8+ T cells sorted from blood. Source of these receptors: a man aged 18 to 29 in good health.

The chain employs TRBV9 and TRBJ1-3; no firm D call. There are 14 residues in the CDR3. V lost 5 bases and J 0 bases, leaving 9 bases between the germline ends. Germline V gene sequence: CDR1 SGDLS, CDR2 YYNGEE. Here the CDR3 DNA reads TGTGCCAGCAGGCTTGGGGACTCTGGAAACACCATATATTTT. This encodes CASRLGDSGNTIYF.

The chain has TRBV5-1 and TRBJ1-1, with 12 bases matching TRBD1. Germline V lookup: CDR1 SGHRS, CDR2 YFSETQ. V lost 7 bases, J lost 3 bases, and 4 bases stayed unmatched. The CDR3 runs 14 residues. The CDR3 reads CASGGQGAYTEAFF. CDR3 nucleotides: TGCGCCAGCGGGGGACAGGGGGCTTACACTGAAGCTTTCTTT. Together with reference TRBV5-1 and TRBJ1-1, the CDR3 gives the full variable domain: KAGVTQTPRYLIKTRGQQVTLSCSPISGHRSVSWYQQTPGQGLQFLFEYFSETQRNKGNFPGRFSGRQFSNSRSEMNVSTLELGDSALYLCASGGQGAYTEAFFGQGTRLTVV.

As for this clone: Other DNA sequences in this sample translate to the same CDR3. This chain uses TRBV6-5 with TRBJ2-7, with 7 bases aligning to TRBD1. The CDR3 has 13 residues. Germline V gene sequence: CDR1 MNHEY, CDR2 SVGAGI. The V and J ends lost 6 bases and 3 bases, in that order; junction bases with no gene match: 5. The CDR3 loop reads CASSNGQDYEQYF. CDR3 DNA: TGTGCCAGCAGCAACGGACAGGACTACGAGCAGTACTTC.

This clone was detected once. The same CDR3 arises from other DNA sequences in this sample as well. This chain links TRBV4-1 with TRBJ2-1; the D is unclear. There are 13 residues in the CDR3. The V gene lost 0 bases and the J gene lost 4 bases, with 4 bases spanning the gap. Germline values: CDR1 MGHRA, CDR2 YSYEKL. The CDR3 is CASSQEKYNEQFF. CDR3 sequence (DNA): TGCGCCAGCAGCCAAGAGAAATACAATGAGCAGTTCTTC.

The chain joins TRBV23-1 to TRBJ2-7; D uncertain. TRBV23-1 has ORF status, its function being uncertain. This CDR3 region has 13 residues. Trimming removed 6 bases at V and 3 bases at J, with 12 bases between. CDR3 sequence reads: CASSRSPIYEQYF. CDR3 nucleotide sequence: TGCGCCAGCAGCCGTAGCCCAATCTACGAGCAGTACTTC.

This clone was detected a few times. The chain is built from TRBV6-5 and TRBJ1-2; D is uncertain. This CDR3 contains 10 residues. The V end lost 7 bases, the J end lost 5 bases, and 5 bases lay between the germline ends. The V gene's germline CDR1 is MNHEY and CDR2 SVGAGI. CDR3 loop: CASTRYGYTF. The CDR3 region has the DNA TGTGCCAGCACCCGATATGGCTACACCTTC.

V gene TRBV9 combines with J gene TRBJ1-5, with D uncertain. This CDR3 is 14 amino acids long. The germline V gene encodes CDR1 SGDLS and CDR2 YYNGEE. Trimming left V 2 bases short and J 0 bases short, with 6 bases between. CDR3 amino acids: CASSVGISNQPQHF. As DNA, the CDR3 is TGTGCCAGCAGCGTGGGGATTAGCAATCAGCCCCAGCATTTT.

Comments on this clone: This specimen includes other DNA sequences encoding the same CDR3. J is TRBJ1-2 and V is TRBV29-1; maybe TRBD1 (5 bases). Germline CDR1 and CDR2: SQVTM and ANQGSEA. V lost 3 bases, J lost 2 bases, and 7 bases lay in between. There are 12 residues in the CDR3. CDR3 bases: TGCAGCGTTGAGGCAGGGAACTATGGCTACACCTTC. Amino acids: CSVEAGNYGYTF.

The chain uses TRBV7-9 and TRBJ2-3; either TRBD1 or TRBD2 may fit D (5 bases each). V lost 5 bases and J 2 bases, leaving 20 bases between the germline ends. The CDR3 has 17 residues. Germline V gene sequence: CDR1 SEHNR, CDR2 FQNEAQ (reference sequence). CDR3 nucleotides: TGTGCCAGCAGCGCGATGCCGGGGCGAGGCCTCACAGATACGCAGTATTTT. It is translated as CASSAMPGRGLTDTQYF.

Worth noting for this clone: This sample includes further DNA sequences coding for the same CDR3. The chain combines TRBV27 with TRBJ2-7; no clear D. V gave up 0 bases and J gave up 0 bases, with 3 bases separating them. This CDR3 has 13 amino acids. Germline V gene sequence: CDR1 MNHEY, CDR2 SMNVEV (reference sequence). The CDR3 sequence: CASSLSVSYEQYF. The CDR3 bases are TGTGCCAGCAGTTTATCAGTCTCCTACGAGCAGTACTTC.

V is TRBV9 and J is TRBJ2-1; D assignment may be TRBD1 or TRBD2 (5 bases each). Germline loops: CDR1 SGDLS, CDR2 YYNGEE. This CDR3 comprises 16 residues. The ends were cut back, 1 base at V and 2 bases at J, with 13 bases in the middle. CDR3 loop: CASSVLGRATYNEQFF. For the CDR3, the DNA is TGTGCCAGCAGCGTATTGGGGCGGGCCACCTACAATGAGCAGTTCTTC.

The rearrangement links TRBV5-8 to TRBJ2-2; D is tentatively TRBD1 or TRBD2 (6 bases each). Trimming cost V 1 base and J 3 bases, with 13 bases left between them. Germline V lookup: CDR1 SGHTS, CDR2 YDEGEE. The CDR3 spans 16 residues. In DNA, the CDR3 is TGTGCCAGCAGCTTGAAACAGGGAGGTTACACCGGGGAGCTGTTTTTT. This gives the protein CASSLKQGGYTGELFF.

The rearrangement uses TRBV30 and TRBJ1-3, with D possibly matching TRBD1 (5 bases). The V end was cut by 1 base, the J end by 6 bases, with 10 bases between. In germline, CDR1 is GTSNPN, CDR2 SVGIG (reference sequence). The CDR3 runs to 13 residues. The DNA for the CDR3 is TGTGCCTGGAGTGGAGGGGTGGCAAACACCATATATTTT. The encoded protein is CAWSGGVANTIYF.

The chain couples TRBV6-6 to TRBJ2-7; 11 bases are a match to TRBD2. The V and J ends lost 5 bases and 5 bases, in that order; junction bases with no gene match: 11. Per the germline V gene, CDR1 is MNHNY and CDR2 is SVGAGI (reference sequence). The CDR3 extends over 16 amino acids. The CDR3: CASSTLAGGPLNEQYF. The CDR3 nucleotides are TGTGCCAGCAGTACCTTAGCGGGAGGGCCTCTAAACGAGCAGTACTTC.

This chain joins TRBV27 and TRBJ1-2, with D unresolved. Per the germline V gene, CDR1 is MNHEY and CDR2 is SMNVEV (reference sequence). V was pared by 3 bases and J by 4 bases, with 9 bases between. This CDR3 has 13 residues. CDR3 protein: CASSFGVPYGYTF. DNA for the CDR3: TGTGCCAGCAGTTTCGGGGTCCCCTATGGCTACACCTTC.

The CDR3 region has the DNA TGTGCCAGTAGTATTAGTGGGGTGGGGAGTAGCAATCAGCCCCAGCATTTT. Protein sequence: CASSISGVGSSNQPQHF. V is TRBV19 and J is TRBJ1-5; D is ambiguous. From germline, CDR1 is LNHDA and CDR2 SQIVND (reference sequence). The CDR3 is 17 amino acids. Trimming pared 3 bases from V and 0 bases from J, leaving 15 bases between.

The chain couples TRBV27 to TRBJ2-7; 8 positions agree with TRBD2. This CDR3 is built from 16 residues. The junction had 11 bases not matched to a gene; V was cut back by 2 bases and J by 5 bases. Germline CDR1 is MNHEY and CDR2 is SMNVEV (reference sequence). Here the CDR3 reads CASSLLLSGTVHEQYF. The CDR3 DNA follows: TGTGCCAGCAGTTTACTCCTTAGCGGGACGGTCCACGAGCAGTACTTC.

The V call is TRBV6-5, the J call TRBJ2-7; 11 bases line up with TRBD1. In germline, CDR1 is MNHEY, CDR2 SVGAGI. This CDR3 contains 12 residues. V was clipped by 5 bases and J by 7 bases; unmatched bases: 1. Written as DNA, the CDR3 is TGTGCCAGCAGTGGGACAGGGGGAGAGCAGTACTTC. It yields the protein CASSGTGGEQYF.

This chain uses TRBV30 with TRBJ2-1; D is undetermined. The CDR3 loop spans 17 amino acids. V lost 0 bases, J lost 4 bases, and 19 bases lay in between. Germline values: CDR1 GTSNPN, CDR2 SVGIG (reference sequence). Here the CDR3 reads CAWSVAFITDVYNEQFF. Here the CDR3 DNA reads TGTGCCTGGAGTGTAGCTTTTATCACAGATGTGTACAATGAGCAGTTCTTC. Together with reference TRBV30 and TRBJ2-1, the CDR3 gives the full variable domain: SQTIHQWPATLVQPVGSPLSLECTVEGTSNPNLYWYRQAAGRGLQLLFYSVGIGQISSEVPQNLSASRPQDRQFILSSKKLLLSDSGFYLCAWSVAFITDVYNEQFFGPGTRLTVL.

The chain employs TRBV9 and TRBJ2-3; a weak D match, TRBD2 (5 bases). This CDR3 contains 16 residues. V lost 0 bases and J lost 0, with 11 bases in between. Germline values: CDR1 SGDLS, CDR2 YYNGEE. The CDR3 DNA reads TGTGCCAGCAGCGTAGGGGGAGCACTTAGCACAGATACGCAGTATTTT. Its translation is CASSVGGALSTDTQYF.

J is TRBJ2-7 and V is TRBV9, with D possibly being TRBD2 (6 bases). Germline CDR1 reads SGDLS; CDR2 reads YYNGEE. The CDR3 has 15 amino acids. Trimming took off 4 bases at V and 3 bases at J, with 17 bases between the two ends. The CDR3 spells CASSNPGRGHYEQYF. DNA for the CDR3: TGTGCCAGCAGCAATCCCGGGAGAGGTCACTACGAGCAGTACTTC.